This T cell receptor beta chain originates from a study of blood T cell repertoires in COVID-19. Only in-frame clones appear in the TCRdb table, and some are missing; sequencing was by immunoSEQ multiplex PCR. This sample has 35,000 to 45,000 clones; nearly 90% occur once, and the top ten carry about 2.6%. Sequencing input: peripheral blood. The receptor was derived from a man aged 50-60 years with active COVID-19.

CDR3 amino acids: CASTDLKGGETQYF. The CDR3 coding sequence is TGTGCCAGCACCGATCTTAAGGGAGGAGAGACCCAGTACTTC. The V and J genes are TRBV5-4 and TRBJ2-5; a possible D gene is TRBD2 (6 bases). The germline gives CDR1 SGHNT, CDR2 YYREEE (reference sequence). The germline V and J ends were trimmed by 6 bases and 4 bases, with 16 bases remaining between them. This CDR3 has 14 residues.